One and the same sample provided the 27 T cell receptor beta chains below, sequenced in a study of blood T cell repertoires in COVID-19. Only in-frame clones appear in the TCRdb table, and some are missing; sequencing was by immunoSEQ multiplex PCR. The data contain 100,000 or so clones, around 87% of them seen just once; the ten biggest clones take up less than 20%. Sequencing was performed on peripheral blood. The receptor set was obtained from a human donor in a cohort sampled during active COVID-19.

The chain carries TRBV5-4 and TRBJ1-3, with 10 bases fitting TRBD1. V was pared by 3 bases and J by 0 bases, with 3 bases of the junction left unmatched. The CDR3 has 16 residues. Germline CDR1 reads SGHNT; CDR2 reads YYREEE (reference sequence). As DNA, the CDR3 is TGTGCCAGCAGCTGGGGGACAGGGGACTCTGGAAACACCATATATTTT. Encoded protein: CASSWGTGDSGNTIYF.

The CDR3 bases are TGTGCCAGCAGTTTCGACCCGGGGTACAGCTACAATGAGCAGTTCTTC. Protein sequence: CASSFDPGYSYNEQFF. The chain carries TRBV6-5 and TRBJ2-1, with D possibly TRBD2 on 5 matching bases. Trimming pared 4 bases from V and 3 bases from J, leaving 16 bases between. The CDR3 covers 16 residues. From germline, CDR1 is MNHEY and CDR2 SVGAGI.

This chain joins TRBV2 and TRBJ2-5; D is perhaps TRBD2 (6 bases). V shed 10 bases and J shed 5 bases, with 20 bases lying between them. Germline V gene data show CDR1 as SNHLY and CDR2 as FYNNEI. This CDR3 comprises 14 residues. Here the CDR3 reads CANVPGPGGETQYF. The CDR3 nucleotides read TGTGCCAACGTACCGGGCCCCGGAGGGGAGACCCAGTACTTC. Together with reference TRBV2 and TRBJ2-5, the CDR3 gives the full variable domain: EPEVTQTPSHQVTQMGQEVILRCVPISNHLYFYWYRQILGQKVEFLVSFYNNEISEKSEIFDDQFSVERPDGSNFTLKIRSTKLEDSAMYFCANVPGPGGETQYFGPGTRLLVL.

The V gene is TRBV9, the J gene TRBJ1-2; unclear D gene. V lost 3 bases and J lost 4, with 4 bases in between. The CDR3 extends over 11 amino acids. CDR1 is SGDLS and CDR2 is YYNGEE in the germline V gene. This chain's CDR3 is CASSAGYGYTF. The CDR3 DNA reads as TGTGCCAGCAGCGCAGGCTATGGCTACACCTTC.

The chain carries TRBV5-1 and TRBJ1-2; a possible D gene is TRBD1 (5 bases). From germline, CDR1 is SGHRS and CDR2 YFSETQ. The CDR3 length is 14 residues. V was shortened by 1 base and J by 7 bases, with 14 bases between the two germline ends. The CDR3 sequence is CASSLSEGVSGYTF. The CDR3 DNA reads TGCGCCAGCAGCTTGTCCGAAGGGGTGTCTGGCTACACCTTC.

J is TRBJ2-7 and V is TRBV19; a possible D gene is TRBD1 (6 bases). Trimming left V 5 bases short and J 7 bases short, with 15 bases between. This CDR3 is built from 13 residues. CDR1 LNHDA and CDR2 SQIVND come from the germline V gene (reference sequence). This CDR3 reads CASSLQGLSEQYF. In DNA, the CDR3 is TGTGCCAGTAGTTTGCAGGGGTTAAGTGAGCAGTACTTC.

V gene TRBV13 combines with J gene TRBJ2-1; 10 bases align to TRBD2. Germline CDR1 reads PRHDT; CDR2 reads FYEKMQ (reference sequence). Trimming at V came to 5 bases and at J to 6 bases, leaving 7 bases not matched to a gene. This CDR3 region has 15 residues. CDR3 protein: CASSRTWTSGNEQFF. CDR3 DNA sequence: TGTGCCAGCAGCCGCACATGGACTAGCGGCAATGAGCAGTTCTTC.

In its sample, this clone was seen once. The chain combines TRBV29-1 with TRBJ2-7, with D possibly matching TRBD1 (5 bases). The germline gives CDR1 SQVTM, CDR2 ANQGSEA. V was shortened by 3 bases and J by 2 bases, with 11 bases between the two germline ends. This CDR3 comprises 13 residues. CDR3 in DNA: TGCAGCGTTGACGAGCAGGGAACCTACGAGCAGTACTTC. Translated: CSVDEQGTYEQYF.

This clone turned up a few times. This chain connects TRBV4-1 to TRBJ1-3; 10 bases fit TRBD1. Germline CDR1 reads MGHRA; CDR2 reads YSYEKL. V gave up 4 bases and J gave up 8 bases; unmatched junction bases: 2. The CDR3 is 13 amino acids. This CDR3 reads CASSPGQGDTIYF. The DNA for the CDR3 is TGCGCCAGCAGCCCCGGACAGGGGGACACCATATATTTT.

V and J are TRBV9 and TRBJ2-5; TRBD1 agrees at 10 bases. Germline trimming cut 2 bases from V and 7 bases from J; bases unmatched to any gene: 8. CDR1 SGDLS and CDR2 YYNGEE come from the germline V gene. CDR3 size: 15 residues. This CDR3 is CASSVLMTGGLTQYF. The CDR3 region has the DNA TGTGCCAGCAGCGTTCTAATGACAGGGGGCCTGACCCAGTACTTC.

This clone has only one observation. CDR3 sequence (DNA): TGTGCCAGCTCACCAGGTGGTCGGGAGACCCAGTACTTC. It codes for CASSPGGRETQYF. The J gene is TRBJ2-5, the V gene TRBV18; D call uncertain. Trimming removed 2 bases at V and 5 bases at J, with 9 bases between. Germline values: CDR1 KGHSH, CDR2 LQKENI. This CDR3 comprises 13 residues.

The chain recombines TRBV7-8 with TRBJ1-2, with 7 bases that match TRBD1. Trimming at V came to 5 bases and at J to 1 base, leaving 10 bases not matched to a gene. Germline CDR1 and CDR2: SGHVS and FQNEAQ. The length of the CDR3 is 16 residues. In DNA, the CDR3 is TGTGCCAGCAGCCCCGGGAGGGACAGATATAACTATGGCTACACCTTC. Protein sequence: CASSPGRDRYNYGYTF. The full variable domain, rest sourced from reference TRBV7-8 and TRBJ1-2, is GAGVSQSPRYKVAKRGQDVALRCDPISGHVSLFWYQQALGQGPEFLTYFQNEAQLDKSGLPSDRFFAERPEGSVSTLKIQRTQQEDSAVYLCASSPGRDRYNYGYTFGSGTRLTVV.

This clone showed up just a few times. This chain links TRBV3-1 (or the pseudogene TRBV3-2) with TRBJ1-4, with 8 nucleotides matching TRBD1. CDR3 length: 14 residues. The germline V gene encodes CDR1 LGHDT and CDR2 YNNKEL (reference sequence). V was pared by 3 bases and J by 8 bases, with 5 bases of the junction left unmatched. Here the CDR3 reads CASSHQGADEKLFF. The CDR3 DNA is TGTGCCAGCAGCCATCAGGGGGCGGACGAAAAACTGTTTTTT.

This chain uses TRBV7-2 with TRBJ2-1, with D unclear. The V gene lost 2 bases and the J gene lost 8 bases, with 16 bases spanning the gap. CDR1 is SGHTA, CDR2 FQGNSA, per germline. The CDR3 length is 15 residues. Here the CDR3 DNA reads TGTGCCAGCAGCTTAATGGGCAGGCATATCGATGAGCAGTTCTTC. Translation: CASSLMGRHIDEQFF. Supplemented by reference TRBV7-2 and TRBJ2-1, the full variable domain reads GAGVSQSPSNKVTEKGKDVELRCDPISGHTALYWYRQSLGQGLEFLIYFQGNSAPDKSGLPSDRFSAERTGGSVSTLTIQRTQQEDSAVYLCASSLMGRHIDEQFFGPGTRLTVL.

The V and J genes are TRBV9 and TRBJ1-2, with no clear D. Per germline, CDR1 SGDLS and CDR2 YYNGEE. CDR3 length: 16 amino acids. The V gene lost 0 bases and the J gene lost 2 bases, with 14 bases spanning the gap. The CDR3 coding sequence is TGTGCCAGCAGCGTAGGGGCGCTTTTCCGAAACTATGGCTACACCTTC. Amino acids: CASSVGALFRNYGYTF.

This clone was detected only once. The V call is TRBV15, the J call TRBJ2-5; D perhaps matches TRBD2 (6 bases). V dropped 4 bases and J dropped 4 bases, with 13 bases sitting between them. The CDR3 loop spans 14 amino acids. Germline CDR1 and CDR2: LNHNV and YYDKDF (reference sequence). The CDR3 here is CATSTRRGRETQYF. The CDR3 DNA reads TGTGCCACCAGCACTCGTCGGGGGAGAGAGACCCAGTACTTC.

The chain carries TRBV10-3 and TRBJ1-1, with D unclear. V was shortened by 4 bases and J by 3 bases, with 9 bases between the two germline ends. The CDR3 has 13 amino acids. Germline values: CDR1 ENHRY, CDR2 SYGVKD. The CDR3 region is CAISARGDTEAFF. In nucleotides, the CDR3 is TGTGCCATCAGTGCCCGGGGTGACACTGAAGCTTTCTTT.

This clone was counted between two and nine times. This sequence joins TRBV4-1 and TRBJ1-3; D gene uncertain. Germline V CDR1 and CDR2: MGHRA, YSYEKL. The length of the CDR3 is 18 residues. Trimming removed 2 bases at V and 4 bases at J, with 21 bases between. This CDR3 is CASSQIWGGPKVGNTIYF. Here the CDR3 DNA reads TGCGCCAGCAGCCAAATTTGGGGAGGGCCTAAAGTGGGAAACACCATATATTTT.

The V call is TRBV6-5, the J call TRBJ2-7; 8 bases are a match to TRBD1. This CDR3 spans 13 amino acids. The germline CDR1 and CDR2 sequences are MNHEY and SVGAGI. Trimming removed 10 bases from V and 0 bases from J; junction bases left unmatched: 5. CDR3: CATSGTGSYEQYF. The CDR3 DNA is TGTGCCACATCCGGGACAGGCTCCTACGAGCAGTACTTC.

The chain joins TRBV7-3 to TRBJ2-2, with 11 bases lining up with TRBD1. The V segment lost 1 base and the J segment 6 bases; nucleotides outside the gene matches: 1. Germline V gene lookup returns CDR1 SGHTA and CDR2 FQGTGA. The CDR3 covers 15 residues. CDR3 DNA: TGTGCCAGCAGCTTAAAGGGACAGGGGGCCGGGGAGCTGTTTTTT. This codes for CASSLKGQGAGELFF.

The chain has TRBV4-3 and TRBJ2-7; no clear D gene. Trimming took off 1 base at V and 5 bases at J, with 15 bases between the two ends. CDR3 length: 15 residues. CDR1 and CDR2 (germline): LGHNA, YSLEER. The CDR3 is CASSQATYAAHEQYF. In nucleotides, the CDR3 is TGCGCCAGCAGCCAAGCAACTTACGCCGCCCACGAGCAGTACTTC.

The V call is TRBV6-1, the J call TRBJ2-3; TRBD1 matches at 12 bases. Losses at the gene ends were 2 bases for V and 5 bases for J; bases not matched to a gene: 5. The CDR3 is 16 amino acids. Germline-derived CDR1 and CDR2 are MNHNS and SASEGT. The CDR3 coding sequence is TGTGCCAGCAGTGAACCGGGACAGGGGGCGGGAGATACGCAGTATTTT. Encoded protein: CASSEPGQGAGDTQYF.

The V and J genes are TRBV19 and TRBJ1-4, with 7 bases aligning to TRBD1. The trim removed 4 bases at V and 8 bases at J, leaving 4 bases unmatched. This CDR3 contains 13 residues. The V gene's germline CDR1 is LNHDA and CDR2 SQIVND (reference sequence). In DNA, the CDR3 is TGTGCCAGTAGTAGCCAACAGGGGGAAAAACTGTTTTTT. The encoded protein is CASSSQQGEKLFF.

The CDR3 loop is CAIRQAGGDNGYTF. Written as DNA, the CDR3 is TGTGCCATCAGACAAGCAGGGGGAGATAATGGCTACACCTTC. This rearrangement joins TRBV10-3 to TRBJ1-2; 7 nucleotides match TRBD1. V was clipped by 6 bases and J by 6 bases; unmatched bases: 10. The CDR3 is 14 residues long. Germline V gene data show CDR1 as ENHRY and CDR2 as SYGVKD.

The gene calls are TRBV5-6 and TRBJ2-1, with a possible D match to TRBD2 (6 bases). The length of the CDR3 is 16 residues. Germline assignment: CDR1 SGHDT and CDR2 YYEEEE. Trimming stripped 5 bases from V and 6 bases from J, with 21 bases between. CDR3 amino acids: CASRGGGLAWGNEQFF. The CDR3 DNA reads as TGTGCCAGCAGGGGAGGTGGGCTAGCGTGGGGCAATGAGCAGTTCTTC.

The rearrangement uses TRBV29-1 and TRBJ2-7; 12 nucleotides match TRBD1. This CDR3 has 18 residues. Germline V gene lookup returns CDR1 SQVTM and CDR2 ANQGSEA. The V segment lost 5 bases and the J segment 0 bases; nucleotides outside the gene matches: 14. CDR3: CSVLPVPGQGASSYEQYF. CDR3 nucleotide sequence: TGCAGCGTTTTACCCGTCCCGGGACAGGGGGCTAGCTCCTACGAGCAGTACTTC.

The CDR3 spells CASSSPFRSDEQFF. In nucleotides, the CDR3 is TGTGCCAGCAGCTCCCCTTTCCGTAGCGATGAGCAGTTCTTC. This chain uses TRBV7-9 with TRBJ2-1; D may be TRBD2 (5 bases). The ends were cut back, 4 bases at V and 8 bases at J, with 15 bases in the middle. CDR3 size: 14 residues. Germline V gene data show CDR1 as SEHNR and CDR2 as FQNEAQ (reference sequence). Looking up the rest from reference TRBV7-9 and TRBJ2-1 gives the full variable domain: DTGVSQNPRHKITKRGQNVTFRCDPISEHNRLYWYRQTLGQGPEFLTYFQNEAQLEKSRLLSDRFSAERPKGSFSTLEIQRTEQGDSAMYLCASSSPFRSDEQFFGPGTRLTVL.